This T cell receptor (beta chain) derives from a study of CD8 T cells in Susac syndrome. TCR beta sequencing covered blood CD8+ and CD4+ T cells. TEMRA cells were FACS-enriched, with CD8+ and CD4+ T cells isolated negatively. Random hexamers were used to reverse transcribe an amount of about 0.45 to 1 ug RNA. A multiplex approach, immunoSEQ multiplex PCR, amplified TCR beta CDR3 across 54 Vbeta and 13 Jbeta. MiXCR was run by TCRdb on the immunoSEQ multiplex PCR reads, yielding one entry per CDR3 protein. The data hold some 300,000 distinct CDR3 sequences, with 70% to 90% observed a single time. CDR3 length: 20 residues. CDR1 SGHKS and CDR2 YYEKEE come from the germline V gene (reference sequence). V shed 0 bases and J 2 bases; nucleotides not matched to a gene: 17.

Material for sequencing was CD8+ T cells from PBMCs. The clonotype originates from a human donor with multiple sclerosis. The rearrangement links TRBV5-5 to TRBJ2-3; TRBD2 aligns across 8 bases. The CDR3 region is CASSLGRVAGSQSYTDTQYF. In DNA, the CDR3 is TGTGCCAGCAGCTTGGGCCGGGTAGCGGGAAGTCAGTCATACACAGATACGCAGTATTTT.